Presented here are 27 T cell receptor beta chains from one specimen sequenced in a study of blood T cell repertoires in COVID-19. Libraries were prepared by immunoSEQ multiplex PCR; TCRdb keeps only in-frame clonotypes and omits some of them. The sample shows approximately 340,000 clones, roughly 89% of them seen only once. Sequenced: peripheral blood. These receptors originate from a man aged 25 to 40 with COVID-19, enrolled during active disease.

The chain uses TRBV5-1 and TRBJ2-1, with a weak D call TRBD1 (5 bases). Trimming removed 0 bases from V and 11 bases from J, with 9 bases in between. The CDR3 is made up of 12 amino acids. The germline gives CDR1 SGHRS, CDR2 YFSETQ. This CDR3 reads CASSLGREKQFF. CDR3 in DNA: TGCGCCAGCAGCTTGGGCAGGGAAAAGCAGTTCTTC.

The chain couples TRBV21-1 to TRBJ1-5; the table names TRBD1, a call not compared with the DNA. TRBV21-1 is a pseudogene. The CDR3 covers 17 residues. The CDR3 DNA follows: TGTGCCGGTTACTACCCGGGACACTTATTACCCAATCAGCCCCAGCATTTT. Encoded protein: CAGYYPGHLLPNQPQHF.

The CDR3 region has the DNA TGTGCCAGCTGCGGGACCGGGGAGCTGTTTTTT. Its translation: CASCGTGELFF. The V and J genes are TRBV27 and TRBJ2-2; D might be TRBD2 (5 bases). The CDR3 contains 11 residues. V lost 8 bases and J lost 5, with 6 bases in between. Germline V lookup: CDR1 MNHEY, CDR2 SMNVEV (reference sequence).

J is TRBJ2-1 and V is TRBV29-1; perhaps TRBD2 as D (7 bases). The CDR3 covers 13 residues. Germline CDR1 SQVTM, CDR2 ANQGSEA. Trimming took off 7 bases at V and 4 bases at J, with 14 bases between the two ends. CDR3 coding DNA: TGCAGCGGCGTAGGGGGAGGGTACAATGAGCAGTTCTTC. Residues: CSGVGGGYNEQFF.

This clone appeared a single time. CDR3: CASSLGLGDEQFF. In nucleotides, the CDR3 is TGTGCCAGCAGCTTGGGACTAGGCGATGAGCAGTTCTTC. The genes are TRBV7-3 and TRBJ2-1; 8 nucleotides line up with TRBD2. CDR1 and CDR2 from the germline V gene are SGHTA and FQGTGA. The CDR3 loop spans 13 amino acids. Trimming cost V 3 bases and J 8 bases; bases outside gene matches: 3.

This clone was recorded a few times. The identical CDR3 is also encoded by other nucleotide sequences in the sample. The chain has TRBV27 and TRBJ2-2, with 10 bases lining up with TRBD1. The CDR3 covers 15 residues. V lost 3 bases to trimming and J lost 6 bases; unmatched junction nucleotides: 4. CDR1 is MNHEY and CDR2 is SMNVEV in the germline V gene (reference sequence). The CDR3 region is CASSFGTGDPGELFF. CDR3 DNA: TGTGCCAGCAGTTTTGGGACAGGGGATCCCGGGGAGCTGTTTTTT.

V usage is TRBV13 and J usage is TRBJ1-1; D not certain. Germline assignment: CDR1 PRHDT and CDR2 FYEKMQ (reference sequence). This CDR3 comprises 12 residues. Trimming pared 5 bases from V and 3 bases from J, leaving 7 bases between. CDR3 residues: CASSQQYTEAFF. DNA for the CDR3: TGTGCCAGCAGCCAACAGTACACTGAAGCTTTCTTT.

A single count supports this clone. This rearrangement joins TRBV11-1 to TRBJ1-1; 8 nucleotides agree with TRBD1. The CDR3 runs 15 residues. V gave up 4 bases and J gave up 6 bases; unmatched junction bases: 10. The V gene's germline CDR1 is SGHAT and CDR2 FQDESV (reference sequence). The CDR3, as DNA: TGTGCCAGCAGCTCGAGAACCCAGGGGGCCGCTGAAGCTTTCTTT. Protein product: CASSSRTQGAAEAFF.

CDR3 bases: TGTGCCATCAGCGCCGGGACTAGCGCGGATACGCAGTATTTT. Its protein product is CAISAGTSADTQYF. This chain connects TRBV10-3 to TRBJ2-3, with 10 bases matching TRBD2. V lost 6 bases to trimming and J lost 6 bases; unmatched junction nucleotides: 6. Germline V CDR1 and CDR2: ENHRY, SYGVKD. The length of the CDR3 is 14 residues.

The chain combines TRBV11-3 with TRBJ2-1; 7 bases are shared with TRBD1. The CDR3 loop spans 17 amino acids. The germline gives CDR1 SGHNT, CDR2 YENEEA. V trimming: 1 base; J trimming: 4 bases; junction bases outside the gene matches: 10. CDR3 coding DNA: TGTGCCAGCAGCTTAGGGGACAGCGCCCATTTTTACAATGAGCAGTTCTTC. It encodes CASSLGDSAHFYNEQFF.

This CDR3 reads CASSVVASGGNEQFF. The CDR3 DNA follows: TGTGCCAGCAGCGTAGTGGCTAGCGGGGGTAATGAGCAGTTCTTC. The chain joins TRBV9 to TRBJ2-1, with 10 positions matching TRBD2. The CDR3 is made up of 15 amino acids. Germline V gene data show CDR1 as SGDLS and CDR2 as YYNGEE. Trimming took 0 bases from V and 7 from J; bases not matched to a gene: 4.

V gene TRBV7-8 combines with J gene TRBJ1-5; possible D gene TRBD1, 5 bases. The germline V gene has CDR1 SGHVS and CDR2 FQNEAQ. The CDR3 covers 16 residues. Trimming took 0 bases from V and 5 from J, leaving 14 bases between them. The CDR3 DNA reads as TGTGCCAGCAGCTTAGCGGCAGGGCAGGTCGATCAGCCCCAGCATTTT. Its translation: CASSLAAGQVDQPQHF.

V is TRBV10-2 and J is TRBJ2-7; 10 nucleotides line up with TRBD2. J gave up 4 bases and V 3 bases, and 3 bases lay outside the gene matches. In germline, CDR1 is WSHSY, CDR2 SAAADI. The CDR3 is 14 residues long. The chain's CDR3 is CASSDGTSEYEQYF. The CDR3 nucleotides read TGCGCCAGCAGTGACGGGACTAGCGAGTACGAGCAGTACTTC.

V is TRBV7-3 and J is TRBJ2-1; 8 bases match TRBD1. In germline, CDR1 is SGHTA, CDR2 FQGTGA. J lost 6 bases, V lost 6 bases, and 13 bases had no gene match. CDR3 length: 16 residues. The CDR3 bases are TGTGCCAGCAGTGCAGGACAGGGCAAGGGAGGCAATGAGCAGTTCTTC. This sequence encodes CASSAGQGKGGNEQFF.

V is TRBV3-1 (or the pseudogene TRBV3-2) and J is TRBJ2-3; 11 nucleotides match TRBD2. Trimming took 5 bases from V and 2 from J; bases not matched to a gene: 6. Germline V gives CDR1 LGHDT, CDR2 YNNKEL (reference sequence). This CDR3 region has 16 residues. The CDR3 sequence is CASSTRTSGYTDTQYF. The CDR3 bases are TGTGCCAGCAGCACCCGGACTAGCGGGTACACAGATACGCAGTATTTT.

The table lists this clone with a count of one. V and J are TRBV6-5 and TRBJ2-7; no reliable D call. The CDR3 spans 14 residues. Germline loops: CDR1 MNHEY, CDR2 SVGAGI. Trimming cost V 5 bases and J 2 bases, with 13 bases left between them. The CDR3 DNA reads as TGTGCCAGCAGTCCTAGACCAACTACCTACGAGCAGTACTTC. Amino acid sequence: CASSPRPTTYEQYF.

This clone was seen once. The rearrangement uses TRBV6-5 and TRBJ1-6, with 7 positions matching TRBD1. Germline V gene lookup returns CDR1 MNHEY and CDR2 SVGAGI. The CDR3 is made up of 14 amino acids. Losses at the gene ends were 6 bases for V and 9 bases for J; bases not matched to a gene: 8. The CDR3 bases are TGTGCCAGCAGACGACAGGGAGGAGGTTCACCCCTCCACTTT. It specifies CASRRQGGGSPLHF.

In DNA form, the CDR3 reads TGTGCCAGCAGCTCGGGTAATGAGCGGAGAACCTACAATGAGCAGTTCTTC. It codes for CASSSGNERRTYNEQFF. The chain is built from TRBV11-2 and TRBJ2-1; TRBD2 might be the D (5 bases). Germline V gene data show CDR1 as SGHAT and CDR2 as FQNNGV. The CDR3 length is 17 residues. The V end lost 4 bases, the J end lost 2 bases, and 18 bases lay between the germline ends.

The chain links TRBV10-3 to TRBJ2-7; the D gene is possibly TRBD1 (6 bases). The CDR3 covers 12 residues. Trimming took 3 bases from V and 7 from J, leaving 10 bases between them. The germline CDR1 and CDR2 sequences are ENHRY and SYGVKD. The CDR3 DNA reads TGTGCCATCAGTGAAACAGGGATAGAGCAGTACTTC. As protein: CAISETGIEQYF.

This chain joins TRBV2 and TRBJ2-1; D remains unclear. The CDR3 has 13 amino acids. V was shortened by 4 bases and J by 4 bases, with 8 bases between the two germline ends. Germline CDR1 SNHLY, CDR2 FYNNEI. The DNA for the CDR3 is TGTGCCAGCAGTGCCACATCTTACAATGAGCAGTTCTTC. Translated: CASSATSYNEQFF.

DNA of the CDR3: TGTGCCAGCAGCTTTGGACAGGGGAGGACCGGGGAGCTGTTTTTT. The encoded protein is CASSFGQGRTGELFF. This rearrangement joins TRBV13 to TRBJ2-2, with 9 bases that match TRBD1. The germline V gene encodes CDR1 PRHDT and CDR2 FYEKMQ (reference sequence). The CDR3 contains 15 residues. Unmatched junction bases numbered 4, after V lost 3 bases and J lost 5 bases.

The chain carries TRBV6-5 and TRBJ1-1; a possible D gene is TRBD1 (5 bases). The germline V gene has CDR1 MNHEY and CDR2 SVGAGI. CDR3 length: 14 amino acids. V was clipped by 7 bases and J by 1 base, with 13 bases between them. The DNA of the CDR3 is TGTGCCAGCACCTCGGGCGGGGCGAACACTGAAGCTTTCTTT. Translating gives CASTSGGANTEAFF.

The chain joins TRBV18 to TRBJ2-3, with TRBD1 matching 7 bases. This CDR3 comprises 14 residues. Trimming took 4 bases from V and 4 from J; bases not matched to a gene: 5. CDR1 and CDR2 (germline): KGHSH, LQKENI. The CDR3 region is CASSQNRGPDTQYF. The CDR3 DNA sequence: TGTGCCAGCTCACAAAACAGGGGCCCAGATACGCAGTATTTT. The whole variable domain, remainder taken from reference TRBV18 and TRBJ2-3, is NAGVMQNPRHLVRRRGQEARLRCSPMKGHSHVYWYRQLPEEGLKFMVYLQKENIIDESGMPKERFSAEFPKEGPSILRIQQVVRGDSAAYFCASSQNRGPDTQYFGPGTRLTVL.

The CDR3 sequence is CASSPGSFYGYTF. In DNA form, the CDR3 reads TGTGCCAGCAGCCCCGGTAGCTTCTATGGCTACACCTTC. V usage is TRBV14 and J usage is TRBJ1-2; D gene uncertain. This CDR3 spans 13 amino acids. V was trimmed by 4 bases and J by 4 bases, leaving 10 bases between them. Germline CDR1 SGHDN, CDR2 FVKESK.

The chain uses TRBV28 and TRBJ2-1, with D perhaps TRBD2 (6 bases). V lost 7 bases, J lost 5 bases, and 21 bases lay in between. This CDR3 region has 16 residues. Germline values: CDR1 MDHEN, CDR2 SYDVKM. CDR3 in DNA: TGTGCCAGCATTCCCAGACCGGGACTGGAGGACAATGAGCAGTTCTTC. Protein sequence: CASIPRPGLEDNEQFF.

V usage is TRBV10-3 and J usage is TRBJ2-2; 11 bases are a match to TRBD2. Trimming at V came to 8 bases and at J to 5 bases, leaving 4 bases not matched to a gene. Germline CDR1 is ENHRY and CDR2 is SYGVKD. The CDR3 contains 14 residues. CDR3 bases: TGTGCCATCTCGACTAGCGGGGATACCGGGGAGCTGTTTTTT. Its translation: CAISTSGDTGELFF.

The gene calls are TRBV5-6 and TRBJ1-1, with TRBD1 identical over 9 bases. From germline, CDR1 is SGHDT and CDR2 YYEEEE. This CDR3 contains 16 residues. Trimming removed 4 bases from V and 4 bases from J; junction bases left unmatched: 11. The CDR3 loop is CASSHWTGAVGTEAFF. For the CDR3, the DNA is TGTGCCAGCAGCCACTGGACAGGGGCCGTGGGCACTGAAGCTTTCTTT.